This T cell receptor (beta chain) appears in the sequencing data of a study of early stage breast cancer tumors. Germline V gene data show CDR1 as KGHSH and CDR2 as LQKENI. The CDR3 spans 14 residues. V gave up 3 bases and J gave up 2 bases, with 5 bases separating them. Each sample had two DNA replicates, roughly 0.48 ug blood or roughly 1.4 ug tissue. Clones were read by immunoSEQ multiplex PCR, and TCRdb kept only the in-frame ones, dropping some. Among fewer than 80,000 clones, over 80% were seen once, and the ten largest hold about 4.8%. The chain links TRBV18 to TRBJ2-6; D gene uncertain. Sequencing used blood. The receptor was isolated from a person aged 40 to 49 with breast cancer. CDR3 DNA: TGTGCCAGCTCACCGCCTACTGGGGCCAACGTCCTGACTTTC. This encodes CASSPPTGANVLTF.